Listed below are T cell receptor beta chains from one sample, sequenced in a study of shared clonotypes between healthy human individuals. Clones were sequenced by immunoSEQ multiplex PCR, and TCRdb holds only the in-frame ones, with some missing. The sample contains 2.3 million or so clones, roughly 93% of which appear only once. The sample consisted of naive CD4+ T cells from PBMCs. These receptors came from a man between 18 and 35 years old in good health. Some clones in this sample may be carry-over from other donors' samples. CDR3s include the opening cysteine and the closing phenylalanine or tryptophan.

v_call	j_call	cdr3_aa
TRBV7-2	TRBJ2-7	CASSLVSAAYEQYF
TRBV18	TRBJ2-7	CASSPGEQFYEQYF
TRBV10-3	TRBJ2-5	CAISEGGHRLGETQYF
TRBV12-1	TRBJ1-2	CASSTRLRPGYTF
TRBV6-1	TRBJ2-5	CASSEARGTMETQYF
TRBV6-4	TRBJ2-2	CASREQGATGELFF
TRBV6-1	TRBJ1-1	CASSANRGLNTEAFF
TRBV2	TRBJ2-4	CASSGTSGRYEAKNIQYF
TRBV7-2	TRBJ2-2	CASSIAGALTGELFF
TRBV6-1	TRBJ2-7	CASSEAWRGGWEQYF
TRBV9	TRBJ1-1	CASSVQGRNTEAFF
TRBV28	TRBJ2-1	CASSPGLAGDYNEQFF
TRBV6-1	TRBJ2-6	CASASGANVLTF
TRBV6-5	TRBJ2-1	CASSSPLAGGVGEQFF
TRBV9	TRBJ2-3	CASSVVQGADTQYF
TRBV29-1	TRBJ2-3	CSGATSGPTDTQYF
TRBV11-2	TRBJ1-4	CASSLEGIGEKLFF
TRBV5-1	TRBJ2-1	CASSDGSLAGNNEQFF
TRBV7-9	TRBJ1-1	CASSLVRVNTEAFF
TRBV7-9	TRBJ2-5	CASSLLGGITETQYF
TRBV5-1	TRBJ2-1	CASSLAPSAGDPSKFF
TRBV7-3	TRBJ2-1	CASSPVGGTTYNEQFF
TRBV5-4	TRBJ2-2	CAVGGGTGHTGELFF
TRBV28	TRBJ1-2	CASRTGTGLNYGYTF
TRBV6-5	TRBJ2-5	CASSYSFRWKETQYF
TRBV7-7	TRBJ2-1	CASSLRPGRGSYNEQFF